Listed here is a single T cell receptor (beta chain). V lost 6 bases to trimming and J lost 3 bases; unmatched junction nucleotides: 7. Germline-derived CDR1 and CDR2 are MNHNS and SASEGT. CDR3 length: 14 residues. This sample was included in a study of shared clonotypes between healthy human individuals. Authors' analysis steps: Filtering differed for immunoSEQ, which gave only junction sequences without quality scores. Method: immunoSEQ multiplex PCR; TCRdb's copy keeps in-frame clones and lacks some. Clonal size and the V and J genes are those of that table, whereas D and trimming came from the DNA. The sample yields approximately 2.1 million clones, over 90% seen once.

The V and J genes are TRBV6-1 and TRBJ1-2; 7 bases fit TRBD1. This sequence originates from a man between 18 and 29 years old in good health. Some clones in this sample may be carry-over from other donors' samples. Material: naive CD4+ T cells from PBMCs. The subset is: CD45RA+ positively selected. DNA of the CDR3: TGTGCCAGCAGGATGATAGGGGGCTACTATGGCTACACCTTC. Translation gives CASRMIGGYYGYTF.